A selection of T cell receptor beta chains follows, all from one sample in a study of blood T cell repertoires in COVID-19. Clones were read by immunoSEQ multiplex PCR, and TCRdb kept only the in-frame ones, dropping some. Here the sample spans under 130,000 clones, roughly 85% being singletons. The sequenced sample consisted of peripheral blood. Every receptor here comes from a human donor in a cohort sampled during active COVID-19. CDR3s include the opening cysteine and the closing phenylalanine or tryptophan. The order of the fields is D gene, V gene, clone size, J gene, CDR3 DNA, CDR3 protein. A D gene is named only where the DNA matches it firmly. Clone size is given for some rows only: seen once, a few or many times, or a class if the clone is expanded.

>NA|TRBV24-1|NA|TRBJ1-5
TGTGCCACCAGTGATGGGGGCTCGGGCAATCAGCCCCAGCATTTT
CATSDGGSGNQPQHF
>NA|TRBV5-1|NA|TRBJ2-1
TGCGCCAGCAGCTTGGGTTCCCTAGCCGTGGGTGGAGATGAGCAGTTCTTC
CASSLGSLAVGGDEQFF
>TRBD2|TRBV25-1|NA|TRBJ2-5
TGTGCCAGCAGTGATCCCACCCGGGGGGGGGTGACCCAGTACTTC
CASSDPTRGGVTQYF
>NA|TRBV12-3/TRBV12-4|NA|TRBJ2-5
TGTGCCAGCGCAGGTTCAGAGACCCAGTACTTC
CASAGSETQYF
>TRBD1|TRBV18|NA|TRBJ1-2
TGTGCCAGCTCAACAAAAGACAGGGGTGCCGGCTACACCTTC
CASSTKDRGAGYTF
>NA|TRBV7-3|NA|TRBJ2-1
TGTGCCAGCAGCTTAAGGGTGACGGGAGCAACCTACAATGAGCAGTTCTTC
CASSLRVTGATYNEQFF
>NA|TRBV7-2|NA|TRBJ1-2
TGTGCCAGCAGAAGGGGACATAACTATGGCTACACCTTC
CASRRGHNYGYTF
>NA|TRBV7-3|NA|TRBJ2-2
TGTGCCAGCAGCTTAAGGGCAGGGGCTCCCGGGGAGCTGTTTTTT
CASSLRAGAPGELFF
>NA|TRBV7-9|NA|TRBJ1-1
TGTGCCAGCATTGGCAGGCAGAACACTGAAGCTTTCTTT
CASIGRQNTEAFF
>NA|TRBV3-1/TRBV3-2|NA|TRBJ2-1
TGTGCCAGCAGCCAAGGGAACCCCGGGACTTACAATGAGCAGTTCTTC
CASSQGNPGTYNEQFF
>TRBD2|TRBV30|NA|TRBJ2-5
TGTGCCTGGAGTGTACAGGCTAGCGGACAAGAGACCCAGTACTTC
CAWSVQASGQETQYF
>TRBD1|TRBV7-2|NA|TRBJ2-7
TGTGCCAGCAGCGCACAGGGGGCTTCATCCGAGCAGTACTTC
CASSAQGASSEQYF
>NA|TRBV5-4|NA|TRBJ2-1
TGTGCCAGCAGCGTGGATTACAGGGAAGGGTCCTACAATGAGCAGTTCTTC
CASSVDYREGSYNEQFF
>NA|TRBV28|NA|TRBJ2-3
TGTGCCAGCAGCTACTTCCCAGATACGCAGTATTTT
CASSYFPDTQYF
>NA|TRBV5-5|NA|TRBJ2-7
TGTGCCAGCAGCAACAGGGAGAGAAGCGAGCAGTACTTC
CASSNRERSEQYF
>TRBD2|TRBV2|many|TRBJ2-1
TGTGCCAGCAGTGTTACTAGCGGGGGGGCGGCTGAGCAGTTCTTC
CASSVTSGGAAEQFF
>TRBD1|TRBV18|NA|TRBJ1-1
TGTGCCAGCTCCCAACAGACAGGGGTCATGAACACTGAAGCTTTCTTT
CASSQQTGVMNTEAFF
>TRBD1|TRBV2|few|TRBJ2-7
TGTGCCAGCAGTCGACAGGGCAGCTCCTACGAGCAGTACTTC
CASSRQGSSYEQYF
>TRBD2|TRBV4-2|NA|TRBJ2-7
TGTGCCAGCAGCCAAGTTCTCTTGGCGAGCGGGGGGAACGAGCAGTACTTC
CASSQVLLASGGNEQYF
>NA|TRBV6-5|NA|TRBJ2-7
TGTGCCAGCAGTTACCGGGACACCGAGCAGTACTTC
CASSYRDTEQYF
>TRBD2|TRBV5-1|NA|TRBJ2-1
TGCGCCAGCAGCTTTAGCGGGGGGGAGGTGAATGAGCAGTTCTTC
CASSFSGGEVNEQFF
>TRBD1|TRBV3-1/TRBV3-2|NA|TRBJ1-1
TGTGCCAGCAGCCAGGTATACCGGGACAGCATGAACACTGAAGCTTTCTTT
CASSQVYRDSMNTEAFF
>NA|TRBV7-2|NA|TRBJ2-1
TGTGCCAGCAGCTTAGCCCGGGGCTCCTACAATGAGCAGTTCTTC
CASSLARGSYNEQFF
>TRBD1|TRBV5-4|NA|TRBJ2-5
TGTGCCAGCAGCACCCCTCGGGACAGTTCGGGAGAGACCCAGTACTTC
CASSTPRDSSGETQYF
>NA|TRBV28|once|TRBJ2-3
TGTGCCAGCAGTTTAAACAGGGTAGCAGATACGCAGTATTTT
CASSLNRVADTQYF
>NA|TRBV6-1|NA|TRBJ2-1
TGTGCCAGCAGTGAACAGAGGGACTCACTATGGGAGCAGTTCTTC
CASSEQRDSLWEQFF
>TRBD2|TRBV2|NA|TRBJ2-1
TGTGCCAGCAGTGATAAGCGCGGGAGCCCCTACAATGAGCAGTTCTTC
CASSDKRGSPYNEQFF
>TRBD2|TRBV5-1|NA|TRBJ2-7
TGCGCCAGCAGCTTGGGAGGCGCGGGAGCGGGTACCTACGAGCAGTACTTC
CASSLGGAGAGTYEQYF
>NA|TRBV6-5|NA|TRBJ2-1
TGTGCCAGCAGGAGAAACGGGAGAACCTACAATGAGCAGTTCTTC
CASRRNGRTYNEQFF
>NA|TRBV27|NA|TRBJ2-2
TGTGCCAGCAGTTTTATCGGCGCGGACACCGGGGAGCTGTTTTTT
CASSFIGADTGELFF
>TRBD2|TRBV28|NA|TRBJ2-3
TGTGCCAGCAGCCTCGGGGGGTTTACTCTGGATACGCAGTATTTT
CASSLGGFTLDTQYF
>NA|TRBV6-2/TRBV6-3|NA|TRBJ2-7
TGTGCCAGCAGTCCGACTAGGGACGAGCAGTACTTC
CASSPTRDEQYF
>NA|TRBV5-1|NA|TRBJ1-1
TGCGCCAGCAGCTTGGGGCGGGAAGCTTTCTTT
CASSLGREAFF
>TRBD2|TRBV4-1|NA|TRBJ2-3
TGCGCCAGCAGCCAAGGAATTTACGGGGGGGATACGCAGTATTTT
CASSQGIYGGDTQYF
>NA|TRBV10-3|NA|TRBJ2-5
TGTGCCATCAGTGGGCAGGGGATGGAGACCCAGTACTTC
CAISGQGMETQYF
>TRBD2|TRBV11-2|NA|TRBJ2-1
TGTGCCAGCAGCATAAAACCACCCCGTAGCGGGAGGCGTCCCAATGAGCAGTTCTTC
CASSIKPPRSGRRPNEQFF
>TRBD1|TRBV7-9|once|TRBJ1-3
TGTGCCAGCAGCCTCCTGGGACAGGGGGAAATTGGAAACACCATATATTTT
CASSLLGQGEIGNTIYF
>NA|TRBV9|many|TRBJ2-1
TGTGCCAGCAGCGACAGACAGGCGGTCACGCACAATGAGCAGTTCTTC
CASSDRQAVTHNEQFF
>TRBD2|TRBV7-2|NA|TRBJ2-1
TGTGCCAGCAGCCTAAGCGGGAGGGGAGCCTACAATGAGCAGTTCTTC
CASSLSGRGAYNEQFF
>NA|TRBV24-1|NA|TRBJ2-5
TGTGCCACCAGTGATTTACAGGTCGGAGAGACCCAGTACTTC
CATSDLQVGETQYF
>TRBD2|TRBV7-6|once|TRBJ2-3
TGTGCCAGCAGCTTAGTCCCCAGCGGGGGAGGCACAGATACGCAGTATTTT
CASSLVPSGGGTDTQYF
>TRBD2|TRBV5-1|once|TRBJ2-3
TGCGCCAGCAGCTCTTCGACGGGGGGTGGGACGCAGTATTTT
CASSSSTGGGTQYF
>NA|TRBV7-3|NA|TRBJ2-3
TGTGCCAGCAGCTTAACTGCGAACACAGATACGCAGTATTTT
CASSLTANTDTQYF
>NA|TRBV7-2|NA|TRBJ2-1
TGTGCCAGCAGCTGGCTAGGGGGCAATGAGCAGTTCTTC
CASSWLGGNEQFF
>NA|TRBV7-9|NA|TRBJ1-6
TGTGCCAGCAGCATGGAGAGGTGGTCACCCCTCCACTTT
CASSMERWSPLHF